These 28 T cell receptor beta chains were sequenced from one sample in a study of T cells in Graves' hyperthyroidism and ophthalmopathy. Amplified TCR beta CDR3 regions came from RNA transcripts. HTBI primers were the set used in a first-round RT-PCR of the TCR CDR3. TCRdb reprocessed the multiplex PCR reads with MiXCR, giving one entry per CDR3 protein. The table lists around 570,000 distinct CDR3 sequences, 15% to 20% of them singletons, with about 50% in the top ten. Sample: blood. Receptors were obtained from a man aged 40-49 years with Graves' ophthalmopathy.

This rearrangement joins TRBV6-6 to TRBJ2-3; 9 nucleotides line up with TRBD1. Germline loops: CDR1 MNHNY, CDR2 SVGAGI (reference sequence). J lost 4 bases, V lost 2 bases, and 13 bases had no gene match. The CDR3 is 18 residues long. CDR3 in DNA: TGTGCCAGCAGTTACGGGGTCTTTGGACAGGGGTTTTCAGATACGCAGTATTTT. It specifies CASSYGVFGQGFSDTQYF.

This chain links TRBV12-5 with TRBJ1-1; D is unclear. The CDR3 loop spans 15 amino acids. The germline CDR1 and CDR2 sequences are LGHNT and FRNRAP. Trimming left V 0 bases short and J 4 bases short, with 12 bases between. CDR3 coding DNA: TGTGCTAGTGGTTTGGTGGCCGGGCCGCGCACTGAAGCTTTCTTT. Its translation is CASGLVAGPRTEAFF. Variable domain in full (rest from reference TRBV12-5 and TRBJ1-1): DARVTQTPRHKVTEMGQEVTMRCQPILGHNTVFWYRQTMMQGLELLAYFRNRAPLDDSGMPKDRFSAEMPDATLATLKIQPSEPRDSAVYFCASGLVAGPRTEAFFGQGTRLTVV.

The V gene is TRBV6-1, the J gene TRBJ1-5; D remains ambiguous. Germline lookup yields CDR1 MNHNS and CDR2 SASEGT. The CDR3 is 11 residues long. V was pared by 8 bases and J by 14 bases, with 16 bases between. CDR3 nucleotide sequence: TGTGCCAGCTCGTGGGCTAGAACAGAGCATTTT. This sequence encodes CASSWARTEHF.

The chain combines TRBV5-1 with TRBJ2-3; 9 positions agree with TRBD2. J lost 2 bases, V lost 7 bases, and 8 bases had no gene match. Looked up from germline, CDR1 is SGHRS and CDR2 is YFSETQ. The length of the CDR3 is 15 residues. The CDR3 here is CASGGTSRFTDTQYF. Here the CDR3 DNA reads TGCGCCAGCGGTGGGACTAGCCGATTCACAGATACGCAGTATTTT.

J is TRBJ2-1 and V is TRBV11-3; 9 bases are shared with TRBD2. V was pared by 3 bases and J by 6 bases, with 6 bases of the junction left unmatched. Germline loops: CDR1 SGHNT, CDR2 YENEEA. CDR3 size: 15 residues. The CDR3, as DNA: TGTGCCAGCAGCTTGAGGCTAGCGGGGTTCAATGAGCAGTTCTTC. It is translated as CASSLRLAGFNEQFF.

This sequence joins TRBV3-1 and TRBJ2-1; D not certain. In germline, CDR1 is LGHDT, CDR2 YNNKEL (reference sequence). CDR3 size: 16 residues. V was trimmed by 0 bases and J by 4 bases, leaving 13 bases between them. The CDR3, as DNA: TGTGCCAGCAGCCAAGATGGACCAGCTACATACAATGAGCAGTTCTTC. Translating gives CASSQDGPATYNEQFF.

This clonotype was detected a few times. This rearrangement joins TRBV6-1 to TRBJ1-1, with D perhaps TRBD1 (6 bases). Trimming removed 7 bases from V and 1 base from J, with 16 bases in between. The CDR3 is made up of 15 amino acids. CDR1 and CDR2 (germline): MNHNS, SASEGT. DNA for the CDR3: TGTGCCAGCAATCCATTACAGGGCCGGAACACTGAAGCTTTCTTT. Amino acids: CASNPLQGRNTEAFF.

This chain links TRBV29-1 with TRBJ1-1; 10 positions match TRBD1. With 6 bases clipped from V and 6 bases from J, the junction kept 4 bases outside the gene matches. The CDR3 has 12 amino acids. CDR1 and CDR2 (germline): SQVTM, ANQGSEA. The CDR3 spells CSVGQGRAEAFF. In nucleotides, the CDR3 is TGCAGCGTGGGACAGGGGAGGGCTGAAGCTTTCTTT.

The rearrangement uses TRBV29-1 and TRBJ1-2, with TRBD1 matching over 8 bases. The V gene's germline CDR1 is SQVTM and CDR2 ANQGSEA. V was clipped by 7 bases and J by 0 bases; unmatched bases: 10. This CDR3 has 15 residues. The CDR3 bases are TGCAGCGCTCCTTTCCCGGACAGGGCTAACTATGGCTACACCTTC. Amino acids: CSAPFPDRANYGYTF.

This clonotype showed up many times. J is TRBJ2-3 and V is TRBV3-1; D remains ambiguous. V gave up 0 bases and J gave up 0 bases, with 10 bases separating them. The germline V gene encodes CDR1 LGHDT and CDR2 YNNKEL (reference sequence). The CDR3 covers 16 residues. As DNA, the CDR3 is TGTGCCAGCAGCCAAGAACGACGGCTGAGCACAGATACGCAGTATTTT. Amino acid sequence: CASSQERRLSTDTQYF.

The CDR3 reads CASSEGLAIFTDTQYF. The DNA for the CDR3 is TGTGCCAGCAGCGAGGGACTGGCAATCTTCACAGATACGCAGTATTTT. The rearrangement links TRBV11-2 to TRBJ2-3; D might be TRBD2 (6 bases). The CDR3 consists of 16 residues. CDR1 is SGHAT and CDR2 is FQNNGV in the germline V gene. Trimming took off 5 bases at V and 2 bases at J, with 17 bases between the two ends.

This clonotype turned up a few times. The J gene is TRBJ1-1, the V gene TRBV6-1, with unresolved D. CDR1 and CDR2 (germline): MNHNS, SASEGT. This CDR3 spans 14 amino acids. Trimming pared 7 bases from V and 4 bases from J, leaving 16 bases between. This chain's CDR3 is CASTLAGRGTEAFF. CDR3 coding DNA: TGTGCCAGCACCCTTGCGGGAAGAGGCACTGAAGCTTTCTTT.

The CDR3 spells CASGAGPQHF. The DNA of the CDR3 is TGTGCCAGCGGCGCAGGGCCCCAGCATTTT. This chain joins TRBV27 and TRBJ1-5; D gene unclear. Germline CDR1 is MNHEY and CDR2 is SMNVEV (reference sequence). V lost 8 bases and J 9 bases, leaving 8 bases between the germline ends. There are 10 residues in the CDR3.

This clonotype was recorded at least ten times. V is TRBV14 and J is TRBJ1-5; weak D call: TRBD1 (6 bases). Germline V lookup: CDR1 SGHDN, CDR2 FVKESK. The CDR3 is 16 amino acids. Trimming left V 0 bases short and J 7 bases short, with 16 bases between. This chain's CDR3 is CASSQEAWGGMQPQHF. Here the CDR3 DNA reads TGTGCCAGCAGCCAAGAGGCGTGGGGGGGCATGCAGCCCCAGCATTTT.

The chain's CDR3 is CASSRGGGASYNEQFF. CDR3 coding DNA: TGTGCCAGCAGCCGTGGCGGGGGGGCTTCCTACAATGAGCAGTTCTTC. V is TRBV5-4 and J is TRBJ2-1; 9 nucleotides line up with TRBD2. Trimming cost V 4 bases and J 1 base; bases outside gene matches: 6. The germline CDR1 and CDR2 sequences are SGHNT and YYREEE (reference sequence). The CDR3 covers 16 residues.

This clonotype was counted only a few times. This chain connects TRBV10-3 to TRBJ2-3; tentative D call: TRBD2 (5 bases). CDR1 ENHRY and CDR2 SYGVKD come from the germline V gene. V was shortened by 2 bases and J by 2 bases, with 8 bases between the two germline ends. The CDR3 covers 14 residues. CDR3 protein: CAISETRSTDTQYF. Written as DNA, the CDR3 is TGTGCCATCAGTGAGACTAGATCCACAGATACGCAGTATTTT.

In its sample, this clonotype was seen many times. V and J are TRBV7-2 and TRBJ1-1, with D possibly being TRBD1 (6 bases). Trimming stripped 2 bases from V and 5 bases from J, with 15 bases between. The CDR3 sequence is 15 residues long. From germline, CDR1 is SGHTA and CDR2 FQGNSA. CDR3 bases: TGTGCCAGCAGCTTACAGGGGTCGTATGGGACTGAAGCTTTCTTT. It codes for CASSLQGSYGTEAFF.

The chain has TRBV7-9 and TRBJ2-1, with 9 bases fitting TRBD1. Germline CDR1 SEHNR, CDR2 FQNEAQ (reference sequence). The CDR3 length is 13 residues. V was pared by 4 bases and J by 16 bases, with 11 bases of the junction left unmatched. CDR3 DNA sequence: TGTGCCAGCAGCTATTACCAGCCGGGACAGGGTTTCTTC. It codes for CASSYYQPGQGFF.

This clonotype was observed at least ten times. The chain links TRBV18 to TRBJ2-1, with 7 nucleotides matching TRBD1. Trimming cost V 10 bases and J 1 base; bases outside gene matches: 4. This CDR3 region has 13 residues. Germline V lookup: CDR1 KGHSH, CDR2 LQKENI. CDR3 residues: CATRDSSYNEQFF. For the CDR3, the DNA is TGTGCCACTCGGGACAGTTCCTACAATGAGCAGTTCTTC.

This clonotype has a count of ten or more. The rearrangement links TRBV10-3 to TRBJ1-1; 8 nucleotides line up with TRBD1. CDR1 ENHRY and CDR2 SYGVKD come from the germline V gene. Losses at the gene ends were 0 bases for V and 1 base for J; bases not matched to a gene: 7. This CDR3 contains 17 residues. As DNA, the CDR3 is TGTGCCATCAGTGAGTCAGGCAGGGGGCTCGAGAACACTGAAGCTTTCTTT. Translating it yields CAISESGRGLENTEAFF.

This clonotype was seen ten or more times. This chain links TRBV28 with TRBJ1-1, with a weak D call TRBD1 (5 bases). Trimming removed 5 bases from V and 5 bases from J, with 15 bases in between. The CDR3 contains 14 residues. Germline V gives CDR1 MDHEN, CDR2 SYDVKM. CDR3 sequence reads: CASSASGLKTEAFF. Written as DNA, the CDR3 is TGTGCCAGCAGTGCCTCGGGACTCAAGACTGAAGCTTTCTTT.

The V call is TRBV29-1, the J call TRBJ2-3; 8 bases line up with TRBD1. The V gene end was trimmed by 1 base and the J gene end by 0 bases; junction bases not matched to a gene: 6. The germline CDR1 and CDR2 sequences are SQVTM and ANQGSEA. The CDR3 sequence is 16 residues long. The CDR3 protein is CSVEGRTGTSTDTQYF. The CDR3 DNA is TGCAGCGTTGAAGGGAGGACAGGGACAAGCACAGATACGCAGTATTTT.

This sequence joins TRBV6-1 and TRBJ1-6; D is ambiguous. This CDR3 is 14 amino acids long. Germline values: CDR1 MNHNS, CDR2 SASEGT. Trimming cost V 5 bases and J 5 bases, with 10 bases left between them. CDR3 coding DNA: TGTGCCAGCAGTCCCTGGGCCGATAATTCACCCCTCCACTTT. The encoded protein is CASSPWADNSPLHF.

Many counts were recorded for this clonotype. The genes are TRBV2 and TRBJ2-3; 9 bases map to TRBD1. Losses at the gene ends were 6 bases for V and 5 bases for J; bases not matched to a gene: 9. Germline V lookup: CDR1 SNHLY, CDR2 FYNNEI. The CDR3 extends over 15 amino acids. CDR3 residues: CASRAGQGFGDTQYF. The CDR3, as DNA: TGTGCCAGCAGGGCTGGACAGGGGTTTGGAGATACGCAGTATTTT.

Concerning this clonotype: A much larger clone sits a single nucleotide away, making a read error possible. The CDR3 reads CACPRGVEERLFF. The CDR3 bases are TGTGCCTGCCCGCGGGGAGTCGAGGAAAGACTGTTTTTT. The chain combines TRBV30 with TRBJ1-4, with no clear D. Germline CDR1 and CDR2: GTSNPN and SVGIG (reference sequence). This CDR3 is built from 13 residues.

The chain carries TRBV27 and TRBJ2-5; possible D gene TRBD1, 6 bases. This CDR3 contains 13 residues. The germline V gene encodes CDR1 MNHEY and CDR2 SMNVEV (reference sequence). The germline V and J ends were trimmed by 3 bases and 5 bases, with 10 bases remaining between them. The CDR3: CASSLNRAETQYF. The CDR3 coding sequence is TGTGCCAGCAGTTTGAACAGGGCTGAGACCCAGTACTTC.

This clonotype was seen at least ten times. The chain uses TRBV11-1 and TRBJ1-1; D uncertain. Germline V lookup: CDR1 SGHAT, CDR2 FQDESV (reference sequence). The ends were cut back, 6 bases at V and 5 bases at J, with 13 bases in the middle. This CDR3 has 13 amino acids. This CDR3 is CASSHAEWTEAFF. CDR3 DNA: TGTGCCAGCAGTCATGCCGAGTGGACTGAAGCTTTCTTT.

The chain recombines TRBV6-1 with TRBJ2-1, with TRBD1 identical over 7 bases. Germline V gene lookup returns CDR1 MNHNS and CDR2 SASEGT. The CDR3 length is 15 residues. V was pared by 4 bases and J by 4 bases, with 7 bases of the junction left unmatched. CDR3 DNA: TGTGCCAGCAGTGGGGACAGAACCAATTACAATGAGCAGTTCTTC. This gives the protein CASSGDRTNYNEQFF.